The 13 T cell receptor beta chains below come from one sample, sequenced in a study of tumor-infiltrating lymphocytes in oesophageal squamous cell carcinoma. A single record per CDR3 protein comes from TCRdb applying MiXCR to the PCR reads. The table records more than 15,000 distinct CDR3 sequences, around 43% of them present only once. The sample was normal esophageal tissue next to the tumor. These receptors were taken from a female donor with esophageal squamous cell carcinoma.

Comments on this clonotype: The CDR3 does not end in the conserved phenylalanine or tryptophan, so this is likely a read error. The DNA is left out, because the CDR3 cannot be placed on it with certainty; the CDR3 is given as TCRdb lists it. The chain combines TRBV6-1 with TRBJ1-1. Both ends counted, the CDR3 spans 15 residues. Germline V gene lookup returns CDR1 MNHNS and CDR2 SASEGT. The CDR3 sequence: CASSEALRYEQYFGQ.

The rearrangement links TRBV6-4 to TRBJ2-7; 8 bases are a match to TRBD1. V was pared by 7 bases and J by 2 bases, with 4 bases of the junction left unmatched. The CDR3 is made up of 13 amino acids. The germline gives CDR1 MRHNA, CDR2 SNTAGT. Written as DNA, the CDR3 is TGTGCCAGCAAAGTACAGGGGGCCTACGAGCAGTACTTC. Translated: CASKVQGAYEQYF.

By sample fraction, this clonotype is medium-sized (0.01 to 0.1%). The chain combines TRBV7-8 with TRBJ1-4; 9 bases fit TRBD1. The germline gives CDR1 SGHVS, CDR2 FQNEAQ. The CDR3 covers 15 residues. Trimming removed 1 base from V and 8 bases from J; junction bases left unmatched: 5. The CDR3 reads CASSLDTGQGEKLFF. In DNA form, the CDR3 reads TGTGCCAGCAGCTTAGACACGGGACAGGGAGAAAAACTGTTTTTT.

The rearrangement joins TRBV7-3 to TRBJ2-6; D is unclear. The CDR3 runs 14 residues. The V gene lost 3 bases and the J gene lost 2 bases, with 5 bases spanning the gap. CDR1 is SGHTA and CDR2 is FQGTGA in the germline V gene. The CDR3 loop reads CASSLVAGANVLTF. The DNA of the CDR3 is TGTGCCAGCAGCTTGGTAGCTGGGGCCAACGTCCTGACTTTC.

This clonotype has a count of ten or more. The DNA of the CDR3 is TGTGCCAGCAGCTTAGGCGTAGGGGGGGGTCGGGAGACCCAGTACTTC. It codes for CASSLGVGGGRETQYF. This chain connects TRBV7-9 to TRBJ2-5; perhaps TRBD2 as D (7 bases). Looked up from germline, CDR1 is SEHNR and CDR2 is FQNEAQ (reference sequence). The CDR3 contains 16 residues. Trimming left V 1 base short and J 5 bases short, with 17 bases between.

This clonotype was counted only a few times. V gene TRBV6-1 combines with J gene TRBJ2-5; TRBD2 aligns across 11 bases. The V gene end was trimmed by 5 bases and the J gene end by 11 bases; junction bases not matched to a gene: 16. The CDR3 has 16 residues. Germline CDR1 is MNHNS and CDR2 is SASEGT. The CDR3 DNA sequence: TGTGCCAGCAGTCCAGGTTTTAGCGGGGGGGGCCCGGAGCAGTACTTC. Amino acid sequence: CASSPGFSGGGPEQYF.

This clonotype was picked up many times. The chain recombines TRBV7-9 with TRBJ2-1, with 9 bases aligning to TRBD2. V dropped 1 base and J dropped 12; count of bases not matched to a gene: 7. CDR1 SEHNR and CDR2 FQNEAQ come from the germline V gene (reference sequence). The CDR3 contains 14 residues. CDR3 sequence (DNA): TGTGCCAGCAGCTTAGTGGCGGGGGGGACCGGGCAGTTCTTC. Translation: CASSLVAGGTGQFF.

In its sample, this clonotype was seen a few times. No conserved phenylalanine or tryptophan ends this CDR3, so it is likely a read error. It is unclear where the CDR3 begins or ends on the DNA, so no DNA is shown, and the CDR3 is as TCRdb lists it. The CDR3 sequence: CASSSGTSGDNEQFFGA. The rearrangement joins TRBV12-3 or TRBV12-4 to TRBJ2-6; TRBD2, as called in the table, went unchecked against the DNA. The CDR3 extends over 17 residues, inclusive of both ends.

This clonotype was observed a handful of times. In DNA, the CDR3 is TGTGCCAGCAGCTCTGCCTACGAGCAGTACTTC. Amino acid sequence: CASSSAYEQYF. The chain recombines TRBV7-8 with TRBJ2-5; D is unresolved. The J call is uncertain, as TRBJ2-7 better fits the DNA end. CDR3 length equals 11 residues. From germline, CDR1 is SGHVS and CDR2 FQNEAQ.

This clonotype was seen a few times. The rearrangement uses TRBV7-2 and TRBJ2-4; no definite D call. Germline V gene sequence: CDR1 SGHTA, CDR2 FQGNSA. The CDR3 consists of 12 residues. Trimming took off 2 bases at V and 7 bases at J, with 6 bases between the two ends. CDR3 sequence reads: CASSLMYNIQYF. CDR3 nucleotides: TGTGCCAGCAGCTTAATGTACAACATTCAGTACTTC. Combining the CDR3 with reference TRBV7-2 and TRBJ2-4 gives the whole variable domain GAGVSQSPSNKVTEKGKDVELRCDPISGHTALYWYRQSLGQGLEFLIYFQGNSAPDKSGLPSDRFSAERTGGSVSTLTIQRTQQEDSAVYLCASSLMYNIQYFGAGTRLSVL.

The chain joins TRBV7-6 to TRBJ1-2; 8 nucleotides align to TRBD1. J gave up 2 bases and V 1 base, and 3 bases lay outside the gene matches. The CDR3 runs 15 residues. CDR1 and CDR2 (germline): SGHVS, FNYEAQ. CDR3 residues: CASSLDRTGNYGYTF. The DNA of the CDR3 is TGTGCCAGCAGCTTAGATAGGACAGGGAACTATGGCTACACCTTC.

This sequence joins TRBV7-6 and TRBJ2-3; D not certain. The ends were cut back, 3 bases at V and 0 bases at J, with 7 bases in the middle. CDR1 is SGHVS, CDR2 FNYEAQ, per germline. The CDR3 spans 14 residues. The CDR3 DNA sequence: TGTGCCAGCAGCTTCACCCAAAGCACAGATACGCAGTATTTT. It yields the protein CASSFTQSTDTQYF.

The sample holds many counts of this clonotype. V is TRBV6-1 and J is TRBJ1-4, with 7 bases identical to TRBD1. Losses at the gene ends were 6 bases for V and 7 bases for J; bases not matched to a gene: 8. CDR1 and CDR2 from the germline V gene are MNHNS and SASEGT. This CDR3 has 14 residues. CDR3 in amino acids: CASRNRGYVEKLFF. Written as DNA, the CDR3 is TGTGCCAGCAGGAACAGGGGTTACGTTGAAAAACTGTTTTTT.